The source of this T cell receptor (beta chain) is a study of human T cells and chemical hapten exposure. Study-wide results and caveats: As the donors had alopecia, their immune response may differ from healthy people's. Among TCRs, those above 1 in 1000 frequency were unaffected by DPC sensitization. Controls formed significantly fewer large CDR3 similarity clusters than expanded TCRs did.

Time point meaning: patch test 1, 2 weeks after DPC sensitization. Treatment defined: therapeutic diphenylcyclopropenone sensitization with weekly scalp DPC. Blood was collected ahead of every patch test applied. This clonotype has only a few counts. What it binds is unknown. Using its own MiXCR run on the RACE reads, TCRdb lists one record per CDR3 protein. The data contain roughly 180,000 distinct CDR3 sequences, about 14% of them singletons. The CDR3 loop spans 12 amino acids. The germline CDR1 and CDR2 sequences are LGHNA and YNFKEQ. Trimming pared 0 bases from V and 9 bases from J, leaving 6 bases between.

This receptor was identified in a woman in her 30s with alopecia areata. Some clones in this sample may be carry-over from other donors' samples. V is TRBV4-2 and J is TRBJ2-1; no definite D call. The sample in question was whole blood, obtained in connection with sensitization to the hapten diphenylcyclopropenone (DPC). CDR3 region: CASSQDLSEQFF. The CDR3 coding sequence is TGTGCCAGCAGCCAAGATCTGAGTGAGCAGTTCTTC.